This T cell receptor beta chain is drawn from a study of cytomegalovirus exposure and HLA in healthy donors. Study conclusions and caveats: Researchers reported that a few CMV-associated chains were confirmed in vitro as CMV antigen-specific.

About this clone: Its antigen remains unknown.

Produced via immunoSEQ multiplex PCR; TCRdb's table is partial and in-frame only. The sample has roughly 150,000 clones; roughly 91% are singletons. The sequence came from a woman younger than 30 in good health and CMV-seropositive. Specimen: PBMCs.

The CDR3 DNA follows: TGCAGCGTTACACCCCAACCCCTAGTGAGCGAGCAGTACTTC. Translating it yields CSVTPQPLVSEQYF. The rearrangement joins TRBV29-1 to TRBJ2-7; no clear D gene. The CDR3 has 14 amino acids. The germline V gene has CDR1 SQVTM and CDR2 ANQGSEA. The V end lost 5 bases, the J end lost 6 bases, and 20 bases lay between the germline ends.